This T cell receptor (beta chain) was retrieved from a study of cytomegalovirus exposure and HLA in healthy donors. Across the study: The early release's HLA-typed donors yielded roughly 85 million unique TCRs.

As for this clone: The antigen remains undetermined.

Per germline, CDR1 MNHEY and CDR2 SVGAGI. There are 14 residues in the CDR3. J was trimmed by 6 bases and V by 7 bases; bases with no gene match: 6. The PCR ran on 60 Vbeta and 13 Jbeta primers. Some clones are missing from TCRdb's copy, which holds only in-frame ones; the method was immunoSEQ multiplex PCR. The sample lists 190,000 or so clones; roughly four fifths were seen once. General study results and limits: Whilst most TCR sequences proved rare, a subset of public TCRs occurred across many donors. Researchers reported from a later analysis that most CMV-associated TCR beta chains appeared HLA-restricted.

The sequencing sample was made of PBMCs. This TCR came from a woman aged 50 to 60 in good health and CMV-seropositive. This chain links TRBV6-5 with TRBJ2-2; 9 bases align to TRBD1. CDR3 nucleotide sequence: TGTGCCAGCACACTAACAGGGGGCTCCGGGGAGCTGTTTTTT. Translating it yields CASTLTGGSGELFF.